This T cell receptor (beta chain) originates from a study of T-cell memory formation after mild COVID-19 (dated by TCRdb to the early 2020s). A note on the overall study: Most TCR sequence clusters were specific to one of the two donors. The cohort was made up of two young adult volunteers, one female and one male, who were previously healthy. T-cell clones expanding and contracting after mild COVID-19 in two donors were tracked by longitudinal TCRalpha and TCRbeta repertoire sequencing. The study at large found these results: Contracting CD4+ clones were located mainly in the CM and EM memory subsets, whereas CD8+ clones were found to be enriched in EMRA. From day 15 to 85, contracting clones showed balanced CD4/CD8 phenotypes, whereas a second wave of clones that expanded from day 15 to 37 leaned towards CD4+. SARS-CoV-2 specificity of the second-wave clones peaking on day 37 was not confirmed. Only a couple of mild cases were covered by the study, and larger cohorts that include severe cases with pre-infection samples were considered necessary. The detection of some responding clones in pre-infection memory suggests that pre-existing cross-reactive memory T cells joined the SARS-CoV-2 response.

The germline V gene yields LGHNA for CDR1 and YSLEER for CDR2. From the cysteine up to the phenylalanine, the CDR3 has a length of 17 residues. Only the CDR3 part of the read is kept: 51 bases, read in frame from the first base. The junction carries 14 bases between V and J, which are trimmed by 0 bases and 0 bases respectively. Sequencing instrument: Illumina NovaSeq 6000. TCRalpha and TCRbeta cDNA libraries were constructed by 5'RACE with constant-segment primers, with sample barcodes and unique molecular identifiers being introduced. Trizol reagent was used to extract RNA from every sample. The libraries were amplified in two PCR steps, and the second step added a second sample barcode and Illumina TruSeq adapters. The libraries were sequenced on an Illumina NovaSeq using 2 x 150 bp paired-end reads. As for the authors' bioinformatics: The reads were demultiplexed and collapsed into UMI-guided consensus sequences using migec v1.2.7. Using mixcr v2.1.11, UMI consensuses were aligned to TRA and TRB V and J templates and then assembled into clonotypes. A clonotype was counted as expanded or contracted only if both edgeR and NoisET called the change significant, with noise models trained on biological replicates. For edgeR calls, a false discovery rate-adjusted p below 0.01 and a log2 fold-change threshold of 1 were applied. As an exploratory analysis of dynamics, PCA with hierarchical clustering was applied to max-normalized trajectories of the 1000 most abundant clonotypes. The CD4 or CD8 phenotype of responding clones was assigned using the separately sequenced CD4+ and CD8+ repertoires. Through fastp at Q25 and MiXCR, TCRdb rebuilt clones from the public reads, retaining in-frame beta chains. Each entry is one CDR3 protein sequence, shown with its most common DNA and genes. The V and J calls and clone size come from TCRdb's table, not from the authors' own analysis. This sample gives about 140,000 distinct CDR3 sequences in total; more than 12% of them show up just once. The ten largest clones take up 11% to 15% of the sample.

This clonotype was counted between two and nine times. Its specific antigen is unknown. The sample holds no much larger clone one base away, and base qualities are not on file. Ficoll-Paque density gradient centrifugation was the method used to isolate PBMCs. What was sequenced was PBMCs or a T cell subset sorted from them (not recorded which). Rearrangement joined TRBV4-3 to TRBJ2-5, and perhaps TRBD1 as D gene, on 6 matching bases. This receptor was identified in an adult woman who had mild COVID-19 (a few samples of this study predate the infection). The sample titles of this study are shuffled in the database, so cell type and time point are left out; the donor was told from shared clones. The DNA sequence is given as TGCGCCAGCAGCCAAGATCTCGGGACACGAGACCAAGAGACCCAGTACTTC. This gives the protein CASSQDLGTRDQETQYF.